The rows below give T cell receptor beta chains drawn from one sample of a study of T cells in Graves' hyperthyroidism and ophthalmopathy. One entry per CDR3 protein results from TCRdb running MiXCR on the multiplex PCR reads. This sample yields 600,000 to 850,000 distinct CDR3 sequences, of which around a sixth are seen a single time; around 17% belongs to the top ten. The source material was blood. These TCRs come from a woman between 45 and 60 years old with Graves' hyperthyroidism that later progressed to Graves' ophthalmopathy. CDR3s include the opening cysteine and the closing phenylalanine or tryptophan. The D gene is left open where the match is weak. Some rows mark clone size as missing; the rest say once, few, many or name a class of expanded clone.

few | . | TRBJ2-1 | TRBV20-1 | CSARAGSSYNEQFF | TGCAGTGCTAGAGCAGGGAGCTCCTACAATGAGCAGTTCTTC
many | TRBD1 | TRBJ1-1 | TRBV5-1 | CASSYRTGGITEAFF | TGCGCCAGCAGCTACAGGACAGGGGGTATCACTGAAGCTTTCTTT
. | TRBD1 | TRBJ1-5 | TRBV27 | CASSPISGQGASFQPQHF | TGTGCCAGCAGTCCGATAAGCGGACAGGGGGCAAGTTTTCAGCCCCAGCATTTT
. | . | TRBJ2-7 | TRBV27 | CASSLDLLSYEQYF | TGTGCCAGCAGTTTAGACCTCCTCTCCTACGAGCAGTACTTC
. | . | TRBJ2-3 | TRBV19 | CASSVLSTDTQYF | TGTGCCAGTAGTGTCTTAAGCACAGATACGCAGTATTTT
few | . | TRBJ2-7 | TRBV7-9 | CASSNPRQQTYEQYF | TGTGCCAGCAGTAACCCTCGACAGCAAACCTACGAGCAGTACTTC
. | . | TRBJ1-1 | TRBV15 | CATSRDRTDTEAFF | TGTGCCACCAGCAGAGATCGGACAGACACTGAAGCTTTCTTT
few | . | TRBJ2-3 | TRBV12-3/TRBV12-4 | CASKQPLSTDTQYF | TGTGCCAGCAAGCAACCCTTAAGCACAGATACGCAGTATTTT
many | TRBD2 | TRBJ2-3 | TRBV9 | CASSVEGGGIADTQYF | TGTGCCAGCAGCGTAGAGGGCGGGGGGATCGCAGATACGCAGTATTTT
many | . | TRBJ2-7 | TRBV7-8 | CASNSGFFYEQYF | TGTGCCAGCAACTCCGGGTTCTTCTACGAGCAGTACTTC
. | TRBD1 | TRBJ1-5 | TRBV27 | CASRETGDNQPQHF | TGTGCCAGCAGGGAGACAGGGGACAATCAGCCCCAGCATTTT
few | . | TRBJ2-2 | TRBV4-1 | CASSQGPTGGWNTGELFF | TGCGCCAGCAGCCAAGGTCCGACTGGAGGGTGGAACACCGGGGAGCTGTTTTTT
. | . | TRBJ1-5 | TRBV6-8 | CASRPRSNQPQHF | TGTGCCAGCAGACCCCGTAGCAATCAGCCCCAGCATTTT
many | . | TRBJ1-2 | TRBV20-1 | CSARDAHGTPTNGYTF | TGCAGTGCTAGAGATGCACACGGGACACCAACAAATGGCTACACCTTC
. | . | TRBJ1-1 | TRBV11-2 | CASGEFNTEAFF | TGTGCCAGCGGAGAGTTTAACACTGAAGCTTTCTTT
. | TRBD1 | TRBJ1-1 | TRBV4-1 | CASSLLNRGNTEAFF | TGCGCCAGCAGCCTCCTCAACAGGGGGAACACTGAAGCTTTCTTT
few | . | TRBJ2-3 | TRBV5-1 | CASSGGPRTDTQYF | TGCGCCAGCAGCGGGGGACCCCGCACAGATACGCAGTATTTT
. | . | TRBJ1-1 | TRBV10-3 | CAISESMRIEAFF | TGTGCCATCAGTGAGTCAATGAGGATCGAAGCTTTCTTT
. | . | TRBJ2-7 | TRBV6-1 | CASRPSENYYEQYF | TGTGCCAGCAGGCCTAGCGAGAATTACTACGAGCAGTACTTC
few | TRBD1 | TRBJ2-2 | TRBV5-4 | CASSLATGGDTGELFF | TGTGCCAGCAGCTTGGCAACAGGGGGAGACACCGGGGAGCTGTTTTTT
many | . | TRBJ2-7 | TRBV12-3/TRBV12-4 | CASSLGNRRSYEQYF | TGTGCCAGCAGTTTAGGGAATCGCCGCTCCTACGAGCAGTACTTC
few | . | TRBJ2-6 | TRBV11-2 | CASSLDGANVLTF | TGTGCCAGCAGCTTAGACGGGGCCAACGTCCTGACTTTC
few | TRBD2 | TRBJ2-7 | TRBV20-1 | CSASDTGTSGGEEQYF | TGCAGTGCTAGCGACACCGGGACTAGCGGGGGGGAAGAGCAGTACTTC
few | . | TRBJ1-1 | TRBV5-1 | CASSLTPNREDTEAFF | TGCGCCAGCAGCCTCACTCCAAACAGGGAAGACACTGAAGCTTTCTTT
. | . | TRBJ2-7 | TRBV13 | CASSKGPSYEQYF | TGTGCCAGCAGCAAAGGACCGAGTTACGAGCAGTACTTC
many | TRBD1 | TRBJ1-6 | TRBV3-1 | CASRSGTARSPLHF | TGTGCCAGCAGGTCCGGGACAGCGCGTTCACCCCTCCACTTT